One and the same sample provided the 10 T cell receptor beta chains below, sequenced in a study of blood T cell repertoires in COVID-19 (dated by TCRdb to the early 2020s). The library was built by means of the immunoSEQ multiplex PCR assay. TCRdb obtained this table from immuneACCESS and retained in-frame rearrangements with V and J assigned. These tables miss some clones; where compared with another copy, unresolved V genes account for less than half of the shortfall, and the remainder is unexplained. This sample comprises under 80,000 clones, around 80% of them detected only once. The top ten hold about 32% of the sample. Sequenced sample: peripheral blood. The receptor set was obtained from a human donor in a cohort sampled during active COVID-19.

V is TRBV5-1 and J is TRBJ2-2; perhaps TRBD2 as D (5 bases). The CDR3 covers 14 residues. CDR1 and CDR2 from the germline V gene are SGHRS and YFSETQ. Trimming left V 2 bases short and J 5 bases short, with 10 bases between. DNA for the CDR3: TGCGCCAGCAGCTTTTCGGGCGGGACCGGGGAGCTGTTTTTT. It is translated as CASSFSGGTGELFF.

Here the CDR3 DNA reads TGTGCCAGCAGTGAAAATGGGAGGTACGAGCAGTACTTC. Translation: CASSENGRYEQYF. V gene TRBV6-1 combines with J gene TRBJ2-7; D possibly corresponds to TRBD2 (6 bases). Germline V CDR1 and CDR2: MNHNS, SASEGT. V gave up 2 bases and J gave up 4 bases, with 9 bases separating them. The CDR3 runs 13 residues.

This clone was seen a few times. The CDR3 bases are TGCGCCAGCAGCTTGACTAGCGGGAGACAGACCCAGTACTTC. It is translated as CASSLTSGRQTQYF. The chain couples TRBV5-1 to TRBJ2-5; 11 positions match TRBD2. Germline V gene data show CDR1 as SGHRS and CDR2 as YFSETQ. V dropped 1 base and J dropped 6; count of bases not matched to a gene: 2. The CDR3 totals 14 residues.

The chain recombines TRBV19 with TRBJ2-1; 7 positions match TRBD2. The J segment lost 4 bases and the V segment lost 1 base, leaving 7 bases of the junction unmatched. Germline values: CDR1 LNHDA, CDR2 SQIVND (reference sequence). The CDR3 spans 16 residues. The CDR3: CASSIVASGLYNEQFF. The CDR3 DNA follows: TGTGCCAGTAGTATAGTTGCTAGCGGCCTGTACAATGAGCAGTTCTTC. The entire variable domain, with the rest obtained from reference TRBV19 and TRBJ2-1, is as follows: DGGITQSPKYLFRKEGQNVTLSCEQNLNHDAMYWYRQDPGQGLRLIYYSQIVNDFQKGDIAEGYSVSREKKESFPLTVTSAQKNPTAFYLCASSIVASGLYNEQFFGPGTRLTVL.

Notes on this clone: This same CDR3 is encoded by further DNA sequences in the sample. CDR3 loop: CASSEALQGVYGYTF. CDR3 coding DNA: TGTGCCAGCAGTGAAGCGCTGCAGGGGGTCTATGGCTACACCTTC. The V and J genes are TRBV6-1 and TRBJ1-2; 7 nucleotides line up with TRBD1. Trimming removed 0 bases from V and 4 bases from J; junction bases left unmatched: 5. This CDR3 is 15 amino acids long. The germline V gene has CDR1 MNHNS and CDR2 SASEGT.

The V call is TRBV10-2, the J call TRBJ1-2, with D unresolved. Between the trimmed V and J ends, which lost 6 bases and 6 bases, there was a span of 8 bases. CDR1 and CDR2 from the germline V gene are WSHSY and SAAADI. The CDR3 is 11 amino acids. The CDR3 DNA reads TGCGCCAGCAGCCCTGCGGATGGCTACACCTTC. Amino acids: CASSPADGYTF.

The chain has TRBV27 and TRBJ2-7; no reliable D call. The germline gives CDR1 MNHEY, CDR2 SMNVEV (reference sequence). The germline V and J ends were trimmed by 8 bases and 6 bases, with 11 bases remaining between them. The CDR3 sequence is 11 residues long. DNA of the CDR3: TGTGCCAGCGGATATACGGGCGAGCAGTACTTC. Encoded protein: CASGYTGEQYF.

The chain combines TRBV21-1 with TRBJ1-1. TRBV21-1 is tagged as a pseudogene. This CDR3 contains 15 residues. CDR3 protein: CASILGGYMNTEAFF. The CDR3 DNA reads as TGTGCCAGCATCCTGGGGGGATACATGAACACTGAAGCTTTCTTT.

The chain uses TRBV6-1 and TRBJ1-1; unclear D gene. With 1 base removed from V and 1 base from J, the gap between germline ends came to 4 bases. This CDR3 contains 13 residues. The germline V gene has CDR1 MNHNS and CDR2 SASEGT. CDR3 residues: CASSEVRNTEAFF. The CDR3 DNA reads TGTGCCAGCAGTGAAGTCAGGAACACTGAAGCTTTCTTT.

This clone has a single count. This chain joins TRBV7-9 and TRBJ2-1, with 8 bases identical to TRBD2. Germline trimming cut 6 bases from V and 12 bases from J; bases unmatched to any gene: 7. The CDR3 has 12 amino acids. The V gene's germline CDR1 is SEHNR and CDR2 FQNEAQ (reference sequence). In nucleotides, the CDR3 is TGTGCCAGCAGTGGGACTAGTCTGGGGCAGTTCTTC. Protein: CASSGTSLGQFF.